These 20 T cell receptor beta chains came from one sample sequenced in a study of blood T cell repertoires in COVID-19. The assay was immunoSEQ multiplex PCR, and TCRdb's table has in-frame clones only and misses some. Among 380,000 or so clones, 85% to 90% were seen once, and the ten largest hold approximately 1%. The sample consisted of PBMCs or T cells enriched from blood (not recorded which). These receptor sequences come from a woman in her twenties or thirties with acute COVID-19.

The J gene is TRBJ2-1, the V gene TRBV7-2; 12 positions match TRBD2. Germline CDR1 and CDR2: SGHTA and FQGNSA. This CDR3 is 17 amino acids long. Losses at the gene ends were 1 base for V and 1 base for J; bases not matched to a gene: 2. DNA of the CDR3: TGTGCCAGCAGCTTAGGACTAGCGGGGGTTTCCTACAATGAGCAGTTCTTC. It codes for CASSLGLAGVSYNEQFF.

This chain links TRBV28 with TRBJ1-5; 9 bases agree with TRBD1. Germline V CDR1 and CDR2: MDHEN, SYDVKM. Trimming removed 8 bases from V and 0 bases from J; junction bases left unmatched: 17. The CDR3 totals 19 residues. CDR3 DNA sequence: TGTGCCAGCTTAACATCCTCGGGACAGGGATTCTATAGCAATCAGCCCCAGCATTTT. Translated, it gives CASLTSSGQGFYSNQPQHF.

V and J are TRBV9 and TRBJ2-6; D is possibly TRBD2 (5 bases). Between the trimmed V and J ends, which lost 0 bases and 3 bases, there was a span of 10 bases. The germline CDR1 and CDR2 sequences are SGDLS and YYNGEE. This CDR3 is built from 16 residues. The CDR3 region is CASSVGLSGGANVLTF. The DNA of the CDR3 is TGTGCCAGCAGCGTAGGTCTAAGCGGTGGGGCCAACGTCCTGACTTTC.

CDR3 sequence reads: CASSAGGDRWQPQHF. In DNA, the CDR3 is TGTGCCAGCAGTGCGGGTGGGGACAGGTGGCAGCCCCAGCATTTT. The rearrangement links TRBV2 to TRBJ1-5; TRBD1 matches at 8 bases. Unmatched junction bases numbered 9, after V lost 4 bases and J lost 7 bases. The germline V gene has CDR1 SNHLY and CDR2 FYNNEI. The CDR3 runs 15 residues. The whole variable domain, filled in from reference TRBV2 and TRBJ1-5, reads EPEVTQTPSHQVTQMGQEVILRCVPISNHLYFYWYRQILGQKVEFLVSFYNNEISEKSEIFDDQFSVERPDGSNFTLKIRSTKLEDSAMYFCASSAGGDRWQPQHFGDGTRLSIL.

This chain uses TRBV6-5 with TRBJ2-7; 7 nucleotides agree with TRBD2. This CDR3 spans 15 amino acids. The ends lost 6 bases at V and 0 bases at J; junction bases unmatched: 8. CDR1 is MNHEY and CDR2 is SVGAGI in the germline V gene. As DNA, the CDR3 is TGTGCCAGCAGGGGAGAGGGACTATCCTCCTACGAGCAGTACTTC. Its protein product is CASRGEGLSSYEQYF.

Comment on this clone: The junction departs from germline at one end; a sequencing error may be responsible. The V call is TRBV19, the J call TRBJ2-7; TRBD1 agrees at 7 bases. CDR3 length: 16 amino acids. Germline V CDR1 and CDR2: LNHDA, SQIVND (reference sequence). The CDR3 nucleotides read TGTGCCAGTAGTCCAGCAGATAACAGGGGCTCCAACGAGCAGTACTTC. Amino acids: CASSPADNRGSNEQYF. Drawing the rest from reference TRBV19 and TRBJ2-7, the complete variable domain is DGGITQSPKYLFRKEGQNVTLSCEQNLNHDAMYWYRQDPGQGLRLIYYSQIVNDFQKGDIAEGYSVSREKKESFPLTVTSAQKNPTAFYLCASSPADNRGSNEQYFGPGTRLTVT.

V usage is TRBV28 and J usage is TRBJ1-4; perhaps TRBD1 as D (5 bases). Trimming removed 4 bases at V and 10 bases at J, with 13 bases between. Germline CDR1 reads MDHEN; CDR2 reads SYDVKM. The CDR3 loop spans 13 amino acids. CDR3 protein: CASSWRDPRKLFF. The CDR3 DNA is TGTGCCAGCAGTTGGCGGGACCCCCGAAAACTGTTTTTT.

The chain couples TRBV6-6 to TRBJ2-7; 11 bases align to TRBD2. J was trimmed by 3 bases and V by 5 bases; bases with no gene match: 6. Germline CDR1 is MNHNY and CDR2 is SVGAGI (reference sequence). This CDR3 has 15 amino acids. The CDR3 sequence is CASSKGTSGDYEQYF. The CDR3 DNA reads TGTGCCAGCAGTAAAGGGACTAGCGGAGACTACGAGCAGTACTTC.

The rearrangement joins TRBV30 to TRBJ1-2; weak D call: TRBD1 (6 bases). This CDR3 comprises 15 residues. Trimming removed 0 bases from V and 3 bases from J, with 14 bases in between. Germline CDR1 GTSNPN, CDR2 SVGIG (reference sequence). Here the CDR3 DNA reads TGTGCCTGGAGTGTACAGGGAATACGGGACTATGGCTACACCTTC. Encoded protein: CAWSVQGIRDYGYTF.

The chain couples TRBV11-2 to TRBJ2-3; 9 positions agree with TRBD2. The CDR3 runs to 17 residues. The J segment lost 1 base and the V segment lost 0 bases, leaving 5 bases of the junction unmatched. The germline gives CDR1 SGHAT, CDR2 FQNNGV. The CDR3: CASSLERGGIGTDTQYF. The CDR3 region has the DNA TGTGCCAGCAGCTTAGAGCGGGGGGGTATTGGCACAGATACGCAGTATTTT.

The gene calls are TRBV5-1 and TRBJ2-7; weak D call: TRBD1 (6 bases). Trimming took 4 bases from V and 2 from J, leaving 16 bases between them. Germline-derived CDR1 and CDR2 are SGHRS and YFSETQ. The CDR3 has 15 amino acids. The CDR3 here is CASSLSSGATYEQYF. In DNA, the CDR3 is TGCGCCAGCAGCCTGAGCTCAGGGGCGACCTACGAGCAGTACTTC. Full variable domain (remainder filled in from reference TRBV5-1 and TRBJ2-7): KAGVTQTPRYLIKTRGQQVTLSCSPISGHRSVSWYQQTPGQGLQFLFEYFSETQRNKGNFPGRFSGRQFSNSRSEMNVSTLELGDSALYLCASSLSSGATYEQYFGPGTRLTVT.

This clone was detected only once. The V and J genes are TRBV5-1 and TRBJ1-2; unclear D gene. The CDR3 length is 14 residues. CDR1 and CDR2 (germline): SGHRS, YFSETQ. V dropped 0 bases and J dropped 8 bases, with 14 bases sitting between them. CDR3 residues: CASSLGQQTGGYTF. DNA for the CDR3: TGCGCCAGCAGCTTGGGACAACAAACTGGCGGCTACACCTTC.

As regards this clone: The same CDR3 is also encoded by other DNA sequences in this sample. This chain connects TRBV2 to TRBJ1-2, with 7 bases matching TRBD1. The V segment lost 4 bases and the J segment 3 bases; nucleotides outside the gene matches: 2. Germline-derived CDR1 and CDR2 are SNHLY and FYNNEI. The CDR3 has 13 residues. The CDR3 sequence: CASSAGTDYGYTF. The DNA of the CDR3 is TGTGCCAGCAGTGCTGGGACAGACTATGGCTACACCTTC.

The rearrangement joins TRBV12-3 or TRBV12-4 to TRBJ2-2; 8 bases map to TRBD2. This CDR3 is 13 amino acids long. The trim removed 6 bases at V and 7 bases at J, leaving 4 bases unmatched. The CDR3 loop is CASRGTRLGELFF. In nucleotides, the CDR3 is TGTGCCAGCAGGGGGACTAGACTCGGGGAGCTGTTTTTT.

The chain links TRBV4-1 to TRBJ2-7, with TRBD2 matching over 7 bases. With 2 bases clipped from V and 0 bases from J, the junction kept 19 bases outside the gene matches. Per germline, CDR1 MGHRA and CDR2 YSYEKL. The CDR3 extends over 20 amino acids. Here the CDR3 reads CASSQPGRERSGESSYEQYF. CDR3 in DNA: TGCGCCAGCAGCCAACCAGGAAGAGAAAGAAGCGGGGAAAGCTCCTACGAGCAGTACTTC.

J is TRBJ1-2 and V is TRBV2, with D possibly matching TRBD1 (6 bases). This CDR3 has 15 amino acids. V lost 6 bases to trimming and J lost 4 bases, with 18 bases between them. Germline CDR1 is SNHLY and CDR2 is FYNNEI. In DNA form, the CDR3 reads TGTGCCAGCAGCGGCTACAGGGATGAAGGCTATGGCTACACCTTC. Residues: CASSGYRDEGYGYTF.

This sequence joins TRBV2 and TRBJ2-7; 7 nucleotides line up with TRBD1. This CDR3 has 16 residues. The germline V gene encodes CDR1 SNHLY and CDR2 FYNNEI. V was pared by 0 bases and J by 3 bases, with 8 bases of the junction left unmatched. The DNA for the CDR3 is TGTGCCAGCAGTGAAGCGAGACAGGGTGAGGGCTACGAGCAGTACTTC. It codes for CASSEARQGEGYEQYF. The full variable domain, rest sourced from reference TRBV2 and TRBJ2-7, is EPEVTQTPSHQVTQMGQEVILRCVPISNHLYFYWYRQILGQKVEFLVSFYNNEISEKSEIFDDQFSVERPDGSNFTLKIRSTKLEDSAMYFCASSEARQGEGYEQYFGPGTRLTVT.

The chain is built from TRBV29-1 and TRBJ1-2; D gene uncertain. The CDR3 sequence is 11 residues long. CDR1 is SQVTM, CDR2 ANQGSEA, per germline. V was clipped by 8 bases and J by 1 base, with 8 bases between them. Written as DNA, the CDR3 is TGCAGCCCCGAGCATAACTATGGCTACACCTTC. This codes for CSPEHNYGYTF.

The V and J genes are TRBV21-1 and TRBJ1-4. TRBV21-1 is labeled a pseudogene. The CDR3 extends over 16 amino acids. CDR3 in DNA: TGTGCCAGCAGCCCCCACCGCGGGAGGACGGGTGAAAAACTGTTTTTT. The encoded protein is CASSPHRGRTGEKLFF.

V is TRBV9 and J is TRBJ1-6; D call uncertain. This CDR3 contains 13 residues. Germline V gene lookup returns CDR1 SGDLS and CDR2 YYNGEE. Trimming pared 0 bases from V and 13 bases from J, leaving 11 bases between. CDR3 loop: CASSVASQAPLHF. DNA for the CDR3: TGTGCCAGCAGCGTAGCCTCCCAGGCCCCCCTCCACTTT.